This entry lists 29 T cell receptor beta chains sequenced from one sample in a study of T-cell reconstitution after alpha-beta-depleted transplantation in children. Unique molecular identifiers were used in preparing the TCRbeta library. TCRdb reprocessed the PCR reads via MiXCR and lists one record per CDR3 protein. The sample consists of over 400,000 distinct CDR3 sequences, roughly an eighth of them appearing once. The input for sequencing was PBMCs from the stem cell graft donor, taken from the stem cell graft. These receptors were taken from a human donor who donated a stem cell graft to a child with combined immunodeficiency.

The table lists this clonotype with many counts. The rearrangement links TRBV20-1 to TRBJ2-7, with D perhaps matching TRBD1 or TRBD2 (6 bases each). Germline values: CDR1 DFQATT, CDR2 SNEGSKA (reference sequence). This CDR3 has 16 residues. The germline V and J ends were trimmed by 2 bases and 5 bases, with 22 bases remaining between them. The chain's CDR3 is CSARFTWDNGRNEQYF. In nucleotides, the CDR3 is TGCAGTGCTAGATTTACCTGGGACAACGGGAGAAACGAGCAGTACTTC.

The chain combines TRBV3-1 with TRBJ2-7; 8 positions match TRBD1. This CDR3 region has 16 residues. Germline values: CDR1 LGHDT, CDR2 YNNKEL (reference sequence). Germline trimming cut 5 bases from V and 4 bases from J; bases unmatched to any gene: 13. CDR3 amino acids: CASSAGSPQGEYEQYF. In DNA form, the CDR3 reads TGTGCCAGCAGCGCAGGGAGCCCACAGGGGGAGTACGAGCAGTACTTC.

This clonotype has at least ten counts. The chain has TRBV6-2 or TRBV6-3 and TRBJ2-7; 11 bases fit TRBD2. V lost 2 bases to trimming and J lost 3 bases; unmatched junction nucleotides: 3. The length of the CDR3 is 15 residues. Germline CDR1 is MNHEY and CDR2 is SVGEGT. CDR3 amino acids: CASSYRLAGLYEQYF. In nucleotides, the CDR3 is TGTGCCAGCAGTTACAGACTAGCGGGGCTCTACGAGCAGTACTTC.

CDR3 nucleotide sequence: TGTGCCAGCAGCTTGGACAGGGGGCTAGAGGAGCAGTACTTC. Translation: CASSLDRGLEEQYF. The V call is TRBV5-6, the J call TRBJ2-7; the match to TRBD1 covers 9 bases. J gave up 7 bases and V 0 bases, and 5 bases lay outside the gene matches. CDR1 is SGHDT, CDR2 YYEEEE, per germline. This CDR3 has 14 amino acids.

This clonotype has a handful of counts. The chain couples TRBV4-2 to TRBJ1-2; no firm D call. V lost 0 bases and J lost 6, with 11 bases in between. Germline loops: CDR1 LGHNA, CDR2 YNFKEQ. This CDR3 has 14 residues. Here the CDR3 reads CASSQDSTADGYTF. CDR3 DNA: TGTGCCAGCAGCCAAGACAGCACCGCCGATGGCTACACCTTC.

This clonotype was seen at least ten times. The CDR3 loop is CASSPQGFAYEQYF. CDR3 sequence (DNA): TGTGCCAGCAGTCCCCAGGGGTTCGCCTACGAGCAGTACTTC. The chain joins TRBV12-3 or TRBV12-4 to TRBJ2-7; the D gene is possibly TRBD1 (6 bases). V was clipped by 5 bases and J by 2 bases, with 13 bases between them. This CDR3 contains 14 residues.

This clonotype was detected many times. The chain combines TRBV4-3 with TRBJ2-1, with no clear D. The CDR3 loop spans 13 amino acids. From germline, CDR1 is LGHNA and CDR2 YSLEER. V lost 0 bases and J 7 bases, leaving 7 bases between the germline ends. The CDR3 reads CASSQESGNEQFF. The CDR3, as DNA: TGCGCCAGCAGCCAAGAGTCAGGAAATGAGCAGTTCTTC.

The V call is TRBV4-3, the J call TRBJ2-7; D not resolved. With 0 bases removed from V and 4 bases from J, the gap between germline ends came to 10 bases. The CDR3 spans 14 residues. Looked up from germline, CDR1 is LGHNA and CDR2 is YSLEER. CDR3 amino acids: CASSQDFGRYEQYF. The CDR3 region has the DNA TGCGCCAGCAGCCAAGATTTCGGGCGGTACGAGCAGTACTTC.

Ten or more counts support this clonotype. The CDR3 protein is CASSLQYTGELFF. DNA for the CDR3: TGTGCCAGCAGTTTACAGTACACCGGGGAGCTGTTTTTT. The V gene is TRBV28, the J gene TRBJ2-2; D remains ambiguous. V was cut by 2 bases and J by 3 bases, with 4 bases left in between. The CDR3 has 13 residues. CDR1 and CDR2 from the germline V gene are MDHEN and SYDVKM.

This chain connects TRBV20-1 to TRBJ2-3; a weak D match, TRBD2 (7 bases). The V end lost 4 bases, the J end lost 4 bases, and 12 bases lay between the germline ends. This CDR3 is 13 amino acids long. Germline V gives CDR1 DFQATT, CDR2 SNEGSKA (reference sequence). The CDR3 is CSAKGGGADTQYF. Here the CDR3 DNA reads TGCAGTGCTAAGGGCGGGGGCGCAGATACGCAGTATTTT.

The V and J genes are TRBV7-8 and TRBJ2-7; 7 positions agree with TRBD2. V dropped 5 bases and J dropped 3; count of bases not matched to a gene: 10. The germline V gene has CDR1 SGHVS and CDR2 FQNEAQ. The CDR3 covers 15 residues. CDR3 coding DNA: TGTGCCAGCAGCCCGAGCGGGACCCCAGACTACGAGCAGTACTTC. It codes for CASSPSGTPDYEQYF.

This clonotype was seen only a few times. The V and J genes are TRBV5-1 and TRBJ2-4, with TRBD1 matching 7 bases. Germline CDR1 SGHRS, CDR2 YFSETQ. The CDR3 is 19 amino acids. J was trimmed by 0 bases and V by 1 base; bases with no gene match: 13. The CDR3 protein is CASSLLVTGLGQAKNIQYF. In DNA, the CDR3 is TGCGCCAGCAGCTTGCTAGTGACAGGGTTGGGCCAAGCCAAAAACATTCAGTACTTC.

This clonotype was picked up a small number of times. The chain is built from TRBV7-8 and TRBJ2-7, with 10 bases matching TRBD2. The CDR3 spans 15 residues. Germline V gene lookup returns CDR1 SGHVS and CDR2 FQNEAQ. V gave up 1 base and J gave up 3 bases; unmatched junction bases: 3. CDR3 loop: CASSLGAGGLYEQYF. CDR3 in DNA: TGTGCCAGCAGCTTAGGAGCGGGAGGGCTCTACGAGCAGTACTTC. Combining the CDR3 with reference TRBV7-8 and TRBJ2-7 gives the whole variable domain GAGVSQSPRYKVAKRGQDVALRCDPISGHVSLFWYQQALGQGPEFLTYFQNEAQLDKSGLPSDRFFAERPEGSVSTLKIQRTQQEDSAVYLCASSLGAGGLYEQYFGPGTRLTVT.

This clonotype was picked up a small number of times. The chain links TRBV20-1 to TRBJ2-7, with 7 bases that match TRBD1. Germline CDR1 DFQATT, CDR2 SNEGSKA (reference sequence). The CDR3 length is 14 residues. V was pared by 1 base and J by 6 bases, with 9 bases of the junction left unmatched. For the CDR3, the DNA is TGCAGTGCTAGAGTTGGGACAGCAGGGAGCGAGCAGTACTTC. This translates into CSARVGTAGSEQYF.

This rearrangement joins TRBV27 to TRBJ2-4; D might be TRBD1 or TRBD2, each matching 5 bases. CDR3 length: 14 amino acids. V lost 3 bases and J lost 9, with 15 bases in between. The germline V gene has CDR1 MNHEY and CDR2 SMNVEV (reference sequence). The CDR3, as DNA: TGTGCCAGCAGTTTTTCAGGGTCGGGGAGCATTCAGTACTTC. As protein: CASSFSGSGSIQYF.

The chain combines TRBV5-1 with TRBJ2-3; no definite D call. From germline, CDR1 is SGHRS and CDR2 YFSETQ. V lost 0 bases and J 4 bases, leaving 15 bases between the germline ends. This CDR3 is built from 16 residues. CDR3 coding DNA: TGCGCCAGCAGCTTGGTTGGGGAACGGGTGGCAGATACGCAGTATTTT. This codes for CASSLVGERVADTQYF.

This clonotype was observed at least ten times. The chain links TRBV15 to TRBJ2-1; the D call may be TRBD1 or TRBD2 (5 bases each). Per germline, CDR1 LNHNV and CDR2 YYDKDF (reference sequence). This CDR3 is 16 amino acids long. Between the trimmed V and J ends, which lost 5 bases and 6 bases, there was a span of 20 bases. CDR3 sequence reads: CATSARTGLGVNEQFF. DNA of the CDR3: TGTGCCACCAGCGCCCGGACGGGGTTAGGGGTCAATGAGCAGTTCTTC.

This clonotype was detected a few times. The CDR3 region is CASSSSRNEKLFF. The CDR3, as DNA: TGTGCCAGCAGTTCCTCCAGGAATGAAAAACTGTTTTTT. The V gene is TRBV12-3 or TRBV12-4, the J gene TRBJ1-4; no firm D call. The germline V and J ends were trimmed by 4 bases and 5 bases, with 8 bases remaining between them. The CDR3 runs to 13 residues.

Many counts were recorded for this clonotype. J is TRBJ2-1 and V is TRBV6-2 or TRBV6-3, with D unresolved. In germline, CDR1 is MNHEY, CDR2 SVGEGT. The CDR3 is 15 amino acids. V was pared by 0 bases and J by 0 bases, with 6 bases between. In DNA, the CDR3 is TGTGCCAGCAGTTACTCTCTTGGCTCCTACAATGAGCAGTTCTTC. Residues: CASSYSLGSYNEQFF.

The genes are TRBV7-2 and TRBJ1-1; perhaps TRBD1 as D (5 bases). Germline assignment: CDR1 SGHTA and CDR2 FQGNSA. With 2 bases removed from V and 2 bases from J, the gap between germline ends came to 9 bases. CDR3 length: 14 amino acids. The CDR3 protein is CASSLYGANTEAFF. The DNA of the CDR3 is TGTGCCAGCAGCTTATACGGGGCTAACACTGAAGCTTTCTTT.

V is TRBV27 and J is TRBJ2-1; D is undetermined. This CDR3 is 13 amino acids long. CDR1 and CDR2 from the germline V gene are MNHEY and SMNVEV (reference sequence). Trimming removed 5 bases from V and 3 bases from J, with 8 bases in between. The DNA for the CDR3 is TGTGCCAGCAGTGGCGGCGACTACAATGAGCAGTTCTTC. Its translation is CASSGGDYNEQFF.

This clonotype showed up just a few times. The V and J genes are TRBV20-1 and TRBJ2-7, with D maybe TRBD2 (5 bases). Trimming removed 6 bases at V and 1 base at J, with 13 bases between. Germline assignment: CDR1 DFQATT and CDR2 SNEGSKA (reference sequence). The CDR3 contains 13 residues. CDR3 DNA: TGCAGTGCGGAAAACAGCGGATCCTACGAGCAGTACTTC. Its protein is CSAENSGSYEQYF.

The chain carries TRBV4-2 and TRBJ1-2; 10 bases match TRBD1. This CDR3 is 15 amino acids long. V shed 4 bases and J 5 bases; nucleotides not matched to a gene: 7. Per germline, CDR1 LGHNA and CDR2 YNFKEQ. The CDR3, as DNA: TGTGCCAGCAGCCCCGGGACAGGGGTGGAATATGGCTACACCTTC. Translated: CASSPGTGVEYGYTF.

This clonotype appeared many times. The chain combines TRBV20-1 with TRBJ2-3, with 12 bases aligning to TRBD2. V was pared by 3 bases and J by 4 bases, with 5 bases of the junction left unmatched. The germline V gene encodes CDR1 DFQATT and CDR2 SNEGSKA (reference sequence). This CDR3 region has 15 residues. The CDR3 is CSASPGLAGPDTQYF. As DNA, the CDR3 is TGCAGTGCTAGTCCGGGACTAGCGGGTCCAGATACGCAGTATTTT.

This clonotype has ten or more counts. This sequence joins TRBV20-1 and TRBJ2-7; D ambiguous. V was shortened by 6 bases and J by 0 bases, with 6 bases between the two germline ends. Per germline, CDR1 DFQATT and CDR2 SNEGSKA (reference sequence). The CDR3 is made up of 11 amino acids. The CDR3 reads CSARSSYEQYF. The CDR3 DNA sequence: TGCAGTGCGAGGAGCTCCTACGAGCAGTACTTC.

The gene calls are TRBV7-2 and TRBJ2-7, with unresolved D. With 3 bases removed from V and 7 bases from J, the gap between germline ends came to 16 bases. The CDR3 length is 14 residues. Germline CDR1 reads SGHTA; CDR2 reads FQGNSA. The CDR3 DNA is TGTGCCAGCAGCTTCTCCCGAGAGGCCGGGGAGCAGTACTTC. The encoded protein is CASSFSREAGEQYF.

The chain recombines TRBV7-9 with TRBJ2-5; TRBD2 matches 11 bases. Unmatched junction bases numbered 3, after V lost 4 bases and J lost 5 bases. Germline-derived CDR1 and CDR2 are SEHNR and FQNEAQ (reference sequence). The CDR3 covers 14 residues. The CDR3 DNA sequence: TGTGCCAGCAGCTCGACTAGCGGGATTGAGACCCAGTACTTC. Amino acids: CASSSTSGIETQYF.

This rearrangement joins TRBV13 to TRBJ1-4, with 10 bases matching TRBD1. In germline, CDR1 is PRHDT, CDR2 FYEKMQ (reference sequence). The ends lost 4 bases at V and 4 bases at J; junction bases unmatched: 6. The CDR3 consists of 16 residues. The CDR3 DNA reads TGTGCCAGCAGCTCGACAGGGGGCACAGATAATGAAAAACTGTTTTTT. It codes for CASSSTGGTDNEKLFF.

The CDR3 spells CASRIAGRSYEQYF. The CDR3 bases are TGTGCCAGCAGAATAGCGGGTCGCTCCTACGAGCAGTACTTC. The chain joins TRBV21-1 to TRBJ2-7. TRBV21-1 represents a pseudogene. The CDR3 runs to 14 residues.